This T cell receptor beta chain was identified during a study of technical replicates of blood from several donors. The table lists this clone with a count of one. Data came from immunoSEQ multiplex PCR; TCRdb stores just in-frame clones and leaves some out. The sample lists approximately 95,000 clones; approximately 95% were seen once. V was shortened by 5 bases and J by 4 bases, with 12 bases between the two germline ends. CDR3 length: 14 residues. Germline lookup yields CDR1 MDHEN and CDR2 SYDVKM. The sequenced sample consisted of T cells isolated from PBMCs. This receptor was obtained from a human donor in good health. The chain is built from TRBV28 and TRBJ2-1; D ambiguous. In DNA form, the CDR3 reads TGTGCCAGCAGTCACCTAGTAGGATACAATGAGCAGTTCTTC. It translates to CASSHLVGYNEQFF.